Listed below are T cell receptor beta chains from one sample, sequenced in a study of Graves' ophthalmopathy and Graves' hyperthyroidism. TCRdb fed the multiplex PCR reads into MiXCR, producing one record per CDR3 protein. This table holds 500,000 to 800,000 distinct CDR3 sequences, more than 40% found once. Material for sequencing was peripheral blood. These receptors were taken from an adult man with Graves' ophthalmopathy. The CDR3 runs from the conserved cysteine through the conserved F or W. D genes are given only for firm matches. Clone size is not always given. Where it is, it says once, few, many or a class for expanded clones.

clone_size	d_call	v_call	j_call	cdr3_nt	cdr3_aa
-	-	TRBV12-3/TRBV12-4	TRBJ2-2	TGTGCCAGCAGTGCACCCCTAGCGACCAGGGAGACCGGGGAGCTGTTTTTT	CASSAPLATRETGELFF
-	-	TRBV12-3/TRBV12-4	TRBJ1-6	TGTGCCAGCAGTTTAGCGCTCGGGCCCCTCCACTTT	CASSLALGPLHF
-	-	TRBV20-1	TRBJ2-2	TGCAGTGCTACCGGGAAACAGAACACCGGGGAGCTGTTTTTT	CSATGKQNTGELFF
few	-	TRBV5-1	TRBJ2-5	TGCGCCAGCGGTTGGACTGTACAAGAGACCCAGTACTTC	CASGWTVQETQYF
many	-	TRBV6-1	TRBJ1-2	TGTGCCAGCACGACTTTGACTAACTATGGCTACACCTTC	CASTTLTNYGYTF
many	-	TRBV11-2	TRBJ1-4	TGTGCCAGCAGCTCCATCCGGGGAGTAAAACTGTTTTTT	CASSSIRGVKLFF
many	-	TRBV7-6	TRBJ1-1	TGTGCCAGCAGCCCGGAGTCAAGGACTGAAGCTTTCTTT	CASSPESRTEAFF
many	-	TRBV11-2	TRBJ1-1	TGTGCCAGCAGATCAAGCGGGACTTGGGCCACTGAAGCTTTCTTT	CASRSSGTWATEAFF
-	TRBD1	TRBV19	TRBJ1-2	TGTGCCAGTAGTGGACAGGGAGTATACTACACCTTC	CASSGQGVYYTF
many	TRBD2	TRBV19	TRBJ2-5	TGTGCCAGTAGTATAACTAGCGGGGGTCAAGAGACCCAGTACTTC	CASSITSGGQETQYF
-	-	TRBV5-6	TRBJ1-4	TGTGCCAGCAGCTTGGTGGGGGGGCGGAATGAAAAACTGTTTTTT	CASSLVGGRNEKLFF
many	TRBD1	TRBV11-3	TRBJ2-5	TGTGCCAGCAGCTGGGGGGACAGGGGAGGGGAGGAGACCCAGTACTTC	CASSWGDRGGEETQYF
-	TRBD1	TRBV19	TRBJ1-2	TGTGCCAGTAGTATACCGGCCGGGACAGGGAATGGCTACACCTTC	CASSIPAGTGNGYTF
-	TRBD1	TRBV2	TRBJ1-2	TGTGCCAGCAGTCCCCCGGGACAGGGACCCAACTATGGCTACACCTTC	CASSPPGQGPNYGYTF
-	-	TRBV25-1	TRBJ1-4	TGTGCCAGCAGTGAGGGGGTACGTCGGGAAAAACTGTTTTTT	CASSEGVRREKLFF
many	-	TRBV29-1	TRBJ2-7	TGCAGCGTCAACACAGGACGATACTACGAGCAGTACTTC	CSVNTGRYYEQYF
few	-	TRBV20-1	TRBJ1-1	TGCAGTGCTCCCCGCGGGGGGGGATCCCCTGAAGCTTTCTTT	CSAPRGGGSPEAFF
many	-	TRBV19	TRBJ1-5	TGTGCCAGTAGTAGGCAGGCGGCCAATCAGCCCCAGCATTTT	CASSRQAANQPQHF
-	TRBD2	TRBV12-3/TRBV12-4	TRBJ2-3	TGTGCCAGCAGTCCGACGACTAGCGGGGGGACGTGGGAAGATACGCAGTATTTT	CASSPTTSGGTWEDTQYF
-	-	TRBV29-1	TRBJ2-5	TGCAGCGTCGGAATCAGGGGCGAGCAGAAAGAGACCCAGTACTTC	CSVGIRGEQKETQYF
many	-	TRBV10-3	TRBJ1-1	TGTGCCATCAGTGAGAGGAGGGCAGCCCCTATGAACACTGAAGCTTTCTTT	CAISERRAAPMNTEAFF
many	TRBD2	TRBV24-1	TRBJ2-5	TGTGCCACCAGTGATCCCCTAGCGGGAGAATCTCAGTACTTC	CATSDPLAGESQYF